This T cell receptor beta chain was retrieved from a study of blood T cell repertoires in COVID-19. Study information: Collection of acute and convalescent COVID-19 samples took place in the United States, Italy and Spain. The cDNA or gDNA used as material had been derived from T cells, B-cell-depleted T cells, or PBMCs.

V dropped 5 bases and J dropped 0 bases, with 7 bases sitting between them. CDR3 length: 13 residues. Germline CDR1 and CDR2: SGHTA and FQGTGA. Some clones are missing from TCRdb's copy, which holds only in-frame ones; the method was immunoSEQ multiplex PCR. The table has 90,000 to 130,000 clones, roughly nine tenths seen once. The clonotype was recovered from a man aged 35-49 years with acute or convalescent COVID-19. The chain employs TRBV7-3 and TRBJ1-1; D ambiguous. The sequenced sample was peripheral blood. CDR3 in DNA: TGTGCCAGCAGCGCTGGCCTGAACACTGAAGCTTTCTTT. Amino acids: CASSAGLNTEAFF. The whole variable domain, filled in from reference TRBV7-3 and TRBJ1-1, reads GAGVSQTPSNKVTEKGKYVELRCDPISGHTALYWYRQSLGQGPEFLIYFQGTGAADDSGLPNDRFFAVRPEGSVSTLKIQRTERGDSAVYLCASSAGLNTEAFFGQGTRLTVV.